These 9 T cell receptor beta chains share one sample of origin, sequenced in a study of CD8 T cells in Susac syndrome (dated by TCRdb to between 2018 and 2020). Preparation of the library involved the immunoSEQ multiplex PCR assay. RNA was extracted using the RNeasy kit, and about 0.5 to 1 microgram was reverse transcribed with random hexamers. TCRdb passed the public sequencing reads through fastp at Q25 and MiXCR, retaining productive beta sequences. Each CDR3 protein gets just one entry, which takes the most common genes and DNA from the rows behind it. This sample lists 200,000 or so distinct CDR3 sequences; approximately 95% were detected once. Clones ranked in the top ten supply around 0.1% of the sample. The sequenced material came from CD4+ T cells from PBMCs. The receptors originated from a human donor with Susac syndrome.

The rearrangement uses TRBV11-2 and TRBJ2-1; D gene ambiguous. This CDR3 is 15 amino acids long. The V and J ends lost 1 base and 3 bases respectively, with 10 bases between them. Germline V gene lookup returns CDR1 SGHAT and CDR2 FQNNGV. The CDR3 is CASSLVGILYNEQFF. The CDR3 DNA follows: TGTGCCAGCAGCTTAGTGGGGATACTCTACAATGAGCAGTTCTTC.

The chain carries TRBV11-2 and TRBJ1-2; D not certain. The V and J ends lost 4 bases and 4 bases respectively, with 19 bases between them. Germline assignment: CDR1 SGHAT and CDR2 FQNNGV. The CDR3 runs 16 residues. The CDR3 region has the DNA TGTGCCAGCAGCTCCCTCGGGAGCCCCCGGGGCTATGGCTACACCTTC. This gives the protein CASSSLGSPRGYGYTF.

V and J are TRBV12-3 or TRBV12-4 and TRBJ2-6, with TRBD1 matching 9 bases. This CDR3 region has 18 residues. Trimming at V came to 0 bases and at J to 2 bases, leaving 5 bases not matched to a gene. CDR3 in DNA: TGTGCCAGCAGTTTAGCGCACGGGACAGGGACTGGGGCCAACGTCCTGACTTTC. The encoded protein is CASSLAHGTGTGANVLTF.

In nucleotides, the CDR3 is TGTGCCAGCAGCCAAGACTTAATTCCCTCCCTCGAGTTATACGAGCAGTACTTC. It specifies CASSQDLIPSLELYEQYF. The J gene is TRBJ2-7, the V gene TRBV4-2, with unresolved D. Trimming stripped 0 bases from V and 4 bases from J, with 22 bases between. CDR1 LGHNA and CDR2 YNFKEQ come from the germline V gene. CDR3 size: 18 residues.

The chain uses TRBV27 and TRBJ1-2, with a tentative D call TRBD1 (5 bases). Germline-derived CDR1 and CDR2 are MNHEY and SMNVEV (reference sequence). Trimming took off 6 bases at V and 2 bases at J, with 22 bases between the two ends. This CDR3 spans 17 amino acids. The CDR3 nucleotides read TGTGCCAGCAGATCAAGGGAGGGACTGAACCTCAACTATGGCTACACCTTC. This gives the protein CASRSREGLNLNYGYTF.

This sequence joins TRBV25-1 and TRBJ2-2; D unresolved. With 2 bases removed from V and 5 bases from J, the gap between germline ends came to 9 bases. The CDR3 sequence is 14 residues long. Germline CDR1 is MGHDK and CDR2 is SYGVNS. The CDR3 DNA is TGTGCCAGCAGTGAACGGAGCTGGACCGGGGAGCTGTTTTTT. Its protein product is CASSERSWTGELFF.

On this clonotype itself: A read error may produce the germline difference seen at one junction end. CDR3 sequence reads: CASSGAPGLDF. The CDR3 DNA follows: TGTGCCAGCAGTGGGGCCCCGGGACTGGATTTT. The chain is built from TRBV2 and TRBJ2-2, with D tentatively TRBD2 (6 bases). This CDR3 has 11 residues. Looked up from germline, CDR1 is SNHLY and CDR2 is FYNNEI.

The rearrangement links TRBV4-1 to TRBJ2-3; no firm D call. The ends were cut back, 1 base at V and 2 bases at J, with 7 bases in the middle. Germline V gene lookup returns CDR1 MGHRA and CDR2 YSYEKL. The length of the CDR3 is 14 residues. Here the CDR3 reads CASSQAESTDTQYF. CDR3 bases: TGCGCCAGCAGCCAAGCCGAGTCCACAGATACGCAGTATTTT.

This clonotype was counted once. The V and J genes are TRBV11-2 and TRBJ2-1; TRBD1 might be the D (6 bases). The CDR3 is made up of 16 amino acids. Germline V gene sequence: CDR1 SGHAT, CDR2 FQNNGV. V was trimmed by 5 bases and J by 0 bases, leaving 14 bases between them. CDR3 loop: CASSVQGASSYNEQFF. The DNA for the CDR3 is TGTGCCAGCAGCGTACAGGGAGCAAGCTCCTACAATGAGCAGTTCTTC.